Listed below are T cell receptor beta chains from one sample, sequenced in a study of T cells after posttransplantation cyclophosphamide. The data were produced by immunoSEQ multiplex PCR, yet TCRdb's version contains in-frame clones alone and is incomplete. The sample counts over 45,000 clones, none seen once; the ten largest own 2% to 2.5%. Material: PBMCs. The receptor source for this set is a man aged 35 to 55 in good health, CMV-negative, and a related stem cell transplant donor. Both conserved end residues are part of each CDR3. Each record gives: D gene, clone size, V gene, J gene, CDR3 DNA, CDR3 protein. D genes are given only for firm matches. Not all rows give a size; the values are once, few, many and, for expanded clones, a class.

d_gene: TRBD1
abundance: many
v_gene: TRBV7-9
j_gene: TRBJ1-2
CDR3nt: TGTGCCAGCAGCACGGACAGGGTACATGGCTACACCTTC
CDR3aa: CASSTDRVHGYTF

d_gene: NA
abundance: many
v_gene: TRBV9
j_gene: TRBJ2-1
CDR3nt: TGTGCCAGCAGCGCCTTCGGGGGTTCAGTCAATGAGCAGTTCTTC
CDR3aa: CASSAFGGSVNEQFF

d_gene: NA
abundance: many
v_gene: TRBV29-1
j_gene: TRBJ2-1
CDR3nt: TGCAGCGTTTGGACGGGGTCGTGGGAAGAGCAGTTCTTC
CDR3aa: CSVWTGSWEEQFF

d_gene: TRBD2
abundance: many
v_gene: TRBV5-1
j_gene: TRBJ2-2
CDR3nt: TGCGCCAGCAGCTTGGATGCTAGCGGGGTGGAGGAGCTGTTTTTT
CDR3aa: CASSLDASGVEELFF

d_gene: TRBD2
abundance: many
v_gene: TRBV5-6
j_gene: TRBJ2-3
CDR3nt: TGTGCCAGCAGCCGCGGACTAGCGGTAATAGGCACAGATACGCAGTATTTT
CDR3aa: CASSRGLAVIGTDTQYF

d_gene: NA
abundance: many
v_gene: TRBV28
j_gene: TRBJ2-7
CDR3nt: TGTGCCAGCAGTCCCCTCGGGGTCCCCGGTTACGAGCAGTACTTC
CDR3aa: CASSPLGVPGYEQYF

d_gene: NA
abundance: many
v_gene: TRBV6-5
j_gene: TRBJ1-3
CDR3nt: TGTGCCAGCAGTTACTCCGGGGTCTCTGGAAACACCATATATTTT
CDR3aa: CASSYSGVSGNTIYF

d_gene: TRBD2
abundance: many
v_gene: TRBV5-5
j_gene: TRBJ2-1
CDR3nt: TGTGCCAGCAGCTTGTTAGCGGGAGGGGGGGATGAGCAGTTCTTC
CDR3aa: CASSLLAGGGDEQFF

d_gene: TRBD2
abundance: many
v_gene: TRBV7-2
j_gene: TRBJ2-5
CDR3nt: TGTGCCAGCAGCTCCCGCGGACTAGCGGATCAAGAGACCCAGTACTTC
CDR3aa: CASSSRGLADQETQYF

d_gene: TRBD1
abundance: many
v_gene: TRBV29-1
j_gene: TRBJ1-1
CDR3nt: TGCAGCGTTGCCGGGACAGGGGTGGGCACTGAAGCTTTCTTT
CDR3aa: CSVAGTGVGTEAFF

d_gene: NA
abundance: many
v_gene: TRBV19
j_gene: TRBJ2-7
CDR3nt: TGTGCCAGTAGTAGCAGACAGATCTCCGACGAGCAGTACTTC
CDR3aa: CASSSRQISDEQYF

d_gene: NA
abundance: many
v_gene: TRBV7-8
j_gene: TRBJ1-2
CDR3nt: TGTGCCAGCAGCCTAAGGGGCGCCAGGGCCACTTATGGCTACACCTTC
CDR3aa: CASSLRGARATYGYTF

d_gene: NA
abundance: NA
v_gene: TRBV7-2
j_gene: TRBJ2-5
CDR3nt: TGTGCCAGCAGCTTGGGCAGGGGCCAGGTGGAGACCCAGTACTTC
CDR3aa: CASSLGRGQVETQYF

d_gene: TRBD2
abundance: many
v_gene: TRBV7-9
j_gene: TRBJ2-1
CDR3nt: TGTGCCAGCATTTTACTAGCGGGAATCCCCAATGAGCAGTTCTTC
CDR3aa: CASILLAGIPNEQFF

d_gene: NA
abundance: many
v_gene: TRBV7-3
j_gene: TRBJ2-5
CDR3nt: TGTGCCAGCAGCCCTAGCGACCAAGAGACCCAGTACTTC
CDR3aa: CASSPSDQETQYF

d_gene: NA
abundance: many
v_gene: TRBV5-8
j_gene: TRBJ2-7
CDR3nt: TGTGCCAGCGAGGAGAGCGGTTCCTACGAGCAGTACTTC
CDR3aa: CASEESGSYEQYF

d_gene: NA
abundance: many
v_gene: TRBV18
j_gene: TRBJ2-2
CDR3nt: TGTGCCAGCTCACCACAGGGGCTTCTTCAGCCCGGGGAGCTGTTTTTT
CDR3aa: CASSPQGLLQPGELFF

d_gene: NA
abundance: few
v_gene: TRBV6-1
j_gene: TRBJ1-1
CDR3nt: TGTGCCAGCAGTCCGCGGACTGAAGCTTTCTTT
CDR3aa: CASSPRTEAFF

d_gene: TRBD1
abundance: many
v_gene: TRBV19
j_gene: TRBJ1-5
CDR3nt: TGTGCCAGTAGCTTAAGACAGGGTCGAGATCAGCCCCAGCATTTT
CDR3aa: CASSLRQGRDQPQHF

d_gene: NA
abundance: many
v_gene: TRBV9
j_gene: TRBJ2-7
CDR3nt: TGTGCCAGCAGCGTAGAGGAGGGTTACGAGCAGTACTTC
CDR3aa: CASSVEEGYEQYF

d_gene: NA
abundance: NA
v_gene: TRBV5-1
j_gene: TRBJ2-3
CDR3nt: TGCGCCAGCAGCTGGGGGGAGAGCACAGATGCGCAGTATTTT
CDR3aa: CASSWGESTDAQYF

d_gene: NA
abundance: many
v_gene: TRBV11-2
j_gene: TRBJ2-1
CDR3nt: TGTGCCAGCAGCTCGGGGGGCTGGGTAAAGTACAATGAGCAGTTCTTC
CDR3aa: CASSSGGWVKYNEQFF

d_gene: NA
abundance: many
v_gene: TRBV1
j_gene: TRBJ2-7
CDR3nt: TGCACCAGCAGCCAACCTGGAGTGCGGGACAGCTCCTACGAGCAGTACTTC
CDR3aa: CTSSQPGVRDSSYEQYF

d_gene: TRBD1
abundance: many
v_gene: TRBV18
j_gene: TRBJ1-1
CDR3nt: TGTGCCAGCTCACAGGGACAGCGCACTGAAGCTTTCTTT
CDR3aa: CASSQGQRTEAFF

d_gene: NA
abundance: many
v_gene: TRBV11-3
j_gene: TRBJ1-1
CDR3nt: TGTGCCAGCAGCTTAGAAGCGAACACTGAAGCTTTCTTT
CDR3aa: CASSLEANTEAFF

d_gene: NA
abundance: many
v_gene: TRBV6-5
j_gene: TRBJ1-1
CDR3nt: TGTGCCAGCAGTTACCTGGGGGCCCGTATTGAAGCTTTCTTT
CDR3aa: CASSYLGARIEAFF

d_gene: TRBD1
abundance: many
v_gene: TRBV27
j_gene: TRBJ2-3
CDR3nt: TGTGCCAGCAGTTCCGCGACAGGGATTACGCAGTATTTT
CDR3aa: CASSSATGITQYF

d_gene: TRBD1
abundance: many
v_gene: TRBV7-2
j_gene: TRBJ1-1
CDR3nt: TGTGCCAGCAGCGGCAGCCCAGGGGGCACTGAAGCTTTCTTT
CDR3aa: CASSGSPGGTEAFF

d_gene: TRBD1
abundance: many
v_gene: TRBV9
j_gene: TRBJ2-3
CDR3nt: TGTGCCAGCAGCCCCCGACAGGGGTCAAGCACAGATACGCAGTATTTT
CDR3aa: CASSPRQGSSTDTQYF

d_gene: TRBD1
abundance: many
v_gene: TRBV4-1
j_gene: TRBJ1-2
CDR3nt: TGCGCCAGCAGCCAACCCCCAGGGCGGGACAGCCTCCGGGGCTATGGCTACACCTTC
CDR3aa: CASSQPPGRDSLRGYGYTF

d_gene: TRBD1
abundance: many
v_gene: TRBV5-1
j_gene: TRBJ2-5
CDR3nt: TGCGCCAGCAGCTTGGTGGGACAGGGAATCCAAGAGACCCAGTACTTC
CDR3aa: CASSLVGQGIQETQYF

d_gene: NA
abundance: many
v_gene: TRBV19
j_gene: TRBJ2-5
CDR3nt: TGTGCCAGTAGTATGGGGGCAGGGAAACAAGAGACCCAGTACTTC
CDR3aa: CASSMGAGKQETQYF

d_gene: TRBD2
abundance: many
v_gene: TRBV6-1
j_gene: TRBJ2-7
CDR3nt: TGTGCCAGCAGTGAAGCGCTTATGGCGGGAGGGGGGGAGCAGTACTTC
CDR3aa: CASSEALMAGGGEQYF

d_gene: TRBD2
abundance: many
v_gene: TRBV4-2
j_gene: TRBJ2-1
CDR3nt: TGTGCCAGCAGCCAAGAGGGGGGGTACAATGAGCAGTTCTTC
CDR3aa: CASSQEGGYNEQFF

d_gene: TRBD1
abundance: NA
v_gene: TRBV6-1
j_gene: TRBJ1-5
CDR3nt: TGTGCCAGCAGTCCGGACAGGGCGAGCCAGCCCCAGCATTTT
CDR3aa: CASSPDRASQPQHF

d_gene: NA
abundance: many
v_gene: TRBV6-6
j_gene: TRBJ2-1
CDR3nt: TGTGCCAGCAGTTACTCGCCAGGGGACTCCTACAATGAGCAGTTCTTC
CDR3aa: CASSYSPGDSYNEQFF

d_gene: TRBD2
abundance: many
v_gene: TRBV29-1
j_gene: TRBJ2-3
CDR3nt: TGCAGCGTAACGGGACTAGCGGGAGGGACTAGCACAGATACGCAGTATTTT
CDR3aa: CSVTGLAGGTSTDTQYF

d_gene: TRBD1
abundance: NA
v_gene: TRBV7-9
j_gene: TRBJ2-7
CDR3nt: TGTGCCAGCAGCAGGGGGCAAGGGCTGGAATACTACGAGCAGTACTTC
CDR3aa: CASSRGQGLEYYEQYF

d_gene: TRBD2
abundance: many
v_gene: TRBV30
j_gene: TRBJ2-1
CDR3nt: TGTGCCTGGAGTGTCGGACTAGCGGGAGTTGGCTCCTACAATGAGCAGTTCTTC
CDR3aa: CAWSVGLAGVGSYNEQFF

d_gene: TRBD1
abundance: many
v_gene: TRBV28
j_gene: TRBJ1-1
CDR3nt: TGTGCCAGCAGTTCGAGTAGGATCGGCAGGGGGCACACTGAAGCTTTCTTT
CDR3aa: CASSSSRIGRGHTEAFF

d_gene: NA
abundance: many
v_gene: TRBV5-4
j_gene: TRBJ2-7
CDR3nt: TGTGCCAGCAGGGAGGGGGCAAGAGCGGACGAGCAGTACTTC
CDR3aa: CASREGARADEQYF

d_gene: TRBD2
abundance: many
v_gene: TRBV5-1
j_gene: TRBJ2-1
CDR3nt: TGCGCCAGCAGTTCGACTAGCGGAGGCCAGTTCTTC
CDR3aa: CASSSTSGGQFF

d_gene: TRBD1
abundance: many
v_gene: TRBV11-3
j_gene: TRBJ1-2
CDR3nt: TGTGCCAGCAGCCATGGGACAGGGGACGGCTACACCTTC
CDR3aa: CASSHGTGDGYTF

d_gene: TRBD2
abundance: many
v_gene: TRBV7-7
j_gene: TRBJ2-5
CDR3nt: TGTGCCAGCAGCTCCCCGACTAGCGGGTCCAAAGAGACCCAGTACTTC
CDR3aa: CASSSPTSGSKETQYF

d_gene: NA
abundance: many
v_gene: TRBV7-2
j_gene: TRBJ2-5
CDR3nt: TGTGCCAGCAGCCGGTCCGGGACTCCTCAAGAGACCCAGTACTTC
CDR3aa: CASSRSGTPQETQYF

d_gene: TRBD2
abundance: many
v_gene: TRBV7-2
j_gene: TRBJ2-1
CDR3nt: TGTGCCAGCAGCTTGGGACTAGCGACCTACAATGAGCAGTTCTTC
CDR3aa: CASSLGLATYNEQFF

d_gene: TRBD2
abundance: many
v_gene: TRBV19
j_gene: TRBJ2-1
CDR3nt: TGTGCCAGTAGTGCAGGGACTAGCGGGAGCATGGATGAGCAGTTCTTC
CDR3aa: CASSAGTSGSMDEQFF

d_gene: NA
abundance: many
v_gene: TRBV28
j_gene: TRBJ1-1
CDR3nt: TGTGCCAGCACCCCGCTGCCCCAGGGAGGGGACACTGAAGCTTTCTTT
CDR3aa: CASTPLPQGGDTEAFF

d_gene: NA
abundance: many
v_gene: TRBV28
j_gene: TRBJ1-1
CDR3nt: TGTGCCAGCAGCCCCGGCACTGAAGCTTTCTTT
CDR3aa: CASSPGTEAFF

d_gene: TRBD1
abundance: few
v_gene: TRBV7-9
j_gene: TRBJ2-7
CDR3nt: TGTGCCAGCAGCCCTATTGGAGTCAGGACAGGGAGCTACGAGCAGTACTTC
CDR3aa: CASSPIGVRTGSYEQYF

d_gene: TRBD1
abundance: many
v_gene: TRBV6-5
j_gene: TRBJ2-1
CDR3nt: TGTGCCAGCAGCAACTCAGGGGGGCAGTTCTTC
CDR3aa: CASSNSGGQFF

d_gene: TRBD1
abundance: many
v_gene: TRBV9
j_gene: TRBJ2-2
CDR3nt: TGTGCCAGCAGCTCTCCCGGGACAGCGAACACCGGGGAGCTGTTTTTT
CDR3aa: CASSSPGTANTGELFF

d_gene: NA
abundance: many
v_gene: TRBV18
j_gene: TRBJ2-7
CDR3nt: TGTGCCAGCTCACCGGACGCGGCACAGGGGTACTTC
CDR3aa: CASSPDAAQGYF

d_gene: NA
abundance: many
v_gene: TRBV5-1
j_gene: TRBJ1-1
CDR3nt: TGCGCCAGCAGCTTGGCGGCGGGCTCGAACACTGAAGCTTTCTTT
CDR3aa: CASSLAAGSNTEAFF